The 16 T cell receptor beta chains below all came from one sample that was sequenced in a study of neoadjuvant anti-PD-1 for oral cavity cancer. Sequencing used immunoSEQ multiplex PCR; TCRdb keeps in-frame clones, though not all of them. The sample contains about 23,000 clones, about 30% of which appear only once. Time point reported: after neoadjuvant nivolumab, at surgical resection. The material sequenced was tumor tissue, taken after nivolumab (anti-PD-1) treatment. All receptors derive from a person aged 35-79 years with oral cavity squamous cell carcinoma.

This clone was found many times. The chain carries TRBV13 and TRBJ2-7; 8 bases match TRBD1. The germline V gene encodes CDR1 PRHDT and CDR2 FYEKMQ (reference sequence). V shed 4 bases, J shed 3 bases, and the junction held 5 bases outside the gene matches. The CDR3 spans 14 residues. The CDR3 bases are TGTGCCAGCAGCTCCCAAGGACAGGGCTACGAGCAGTACTTC. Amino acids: CASSSQGQGYEQYF.

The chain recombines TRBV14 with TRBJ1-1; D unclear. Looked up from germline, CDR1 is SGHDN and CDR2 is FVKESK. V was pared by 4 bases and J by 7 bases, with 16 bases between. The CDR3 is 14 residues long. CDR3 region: CASSLFALGGEAFF. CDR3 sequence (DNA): TGTGCCAGCAGCCTTTTTGCCCTGGGTGGTGAAGCTTTCTTT.

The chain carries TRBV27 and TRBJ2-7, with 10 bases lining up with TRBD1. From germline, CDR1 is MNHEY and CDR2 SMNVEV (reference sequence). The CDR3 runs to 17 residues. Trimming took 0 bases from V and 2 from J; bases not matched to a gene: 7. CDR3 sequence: CASSLSPGQGVTYEQYF. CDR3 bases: TGTGCCAGCAGTTTATCGCCTGGACAGGGGGTGACCTACGAGCAGTACTTC.

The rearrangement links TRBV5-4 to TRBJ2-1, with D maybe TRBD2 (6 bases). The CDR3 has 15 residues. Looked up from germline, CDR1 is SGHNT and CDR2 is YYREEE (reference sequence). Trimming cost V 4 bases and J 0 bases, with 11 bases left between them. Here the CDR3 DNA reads TGTGCCAGCAGCCCCCTGGAGGGCTCCTACAATGAGCAGTTCTTC. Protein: CASSPLEGSYNEQFF.

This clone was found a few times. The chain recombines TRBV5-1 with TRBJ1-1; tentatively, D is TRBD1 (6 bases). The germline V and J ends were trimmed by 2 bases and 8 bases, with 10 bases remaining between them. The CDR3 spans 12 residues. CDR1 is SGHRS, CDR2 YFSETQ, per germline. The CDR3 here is CASSLEGGEAFF. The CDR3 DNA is TGCGCCAGCAGCTTAGAGGGGGGAGAAGCTTTCTTT.

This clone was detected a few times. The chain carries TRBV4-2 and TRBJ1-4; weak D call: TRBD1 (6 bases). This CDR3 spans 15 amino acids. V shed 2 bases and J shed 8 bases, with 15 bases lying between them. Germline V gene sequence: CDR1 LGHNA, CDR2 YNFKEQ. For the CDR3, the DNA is TGTGCCAGCAGCCAACCTGACCGGGACACCGAAAAACTGTTTTTT. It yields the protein CASSQPDRDTEKLFF.

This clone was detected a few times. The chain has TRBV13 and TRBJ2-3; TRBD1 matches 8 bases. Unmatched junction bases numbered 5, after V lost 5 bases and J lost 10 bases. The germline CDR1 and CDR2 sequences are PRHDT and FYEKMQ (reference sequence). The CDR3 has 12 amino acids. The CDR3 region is CASSQDREAQYF. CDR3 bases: TGTGCCAGCAGCCAGGACAGGGAAGCGCAGTATTTT.

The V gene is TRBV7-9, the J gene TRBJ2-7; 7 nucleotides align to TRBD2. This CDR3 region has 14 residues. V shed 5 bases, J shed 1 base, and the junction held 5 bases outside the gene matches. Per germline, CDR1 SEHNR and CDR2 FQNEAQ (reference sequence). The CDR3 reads CASSLPRGSYEQYF. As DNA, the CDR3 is TGTGCCAGCAGCCTCCCGCGGGGGTCCTACGAGCAGTACTTC.

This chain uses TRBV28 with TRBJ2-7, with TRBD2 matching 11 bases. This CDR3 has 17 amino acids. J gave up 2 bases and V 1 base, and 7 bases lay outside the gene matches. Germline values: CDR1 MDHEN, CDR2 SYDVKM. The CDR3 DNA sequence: TGTGCCAGCAGTTTATATAGCGGGAGGGTGGGGGCCTACGAGCAGTACTTC. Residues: CASSLYSGRVGAYEQYF. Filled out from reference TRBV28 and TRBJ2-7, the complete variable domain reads DVKVTQSSRYLVKRTGEKVFLECVQDMDHENMFWYRQDPGLGLRLIYFSYDVKMKEKGDIPEGYSVSREKKERFSLILESASTNQTSMYLCASSLYSGRVGAYEQYFGPGTRLTVT.

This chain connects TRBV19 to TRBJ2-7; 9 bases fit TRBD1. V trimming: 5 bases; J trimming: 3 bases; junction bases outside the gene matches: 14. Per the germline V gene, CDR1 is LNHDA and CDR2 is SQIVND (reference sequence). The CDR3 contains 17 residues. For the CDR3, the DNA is TGTGCCAGTAGTGCTGCACAGGGGGCCATACACTTCTACGAGCAGTACTTC. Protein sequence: CASSAAQGAIHFYEQYF.

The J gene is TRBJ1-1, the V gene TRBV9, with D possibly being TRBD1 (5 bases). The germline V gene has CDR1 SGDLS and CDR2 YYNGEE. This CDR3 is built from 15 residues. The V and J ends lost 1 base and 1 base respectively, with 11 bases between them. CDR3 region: CASSVRGTGNTEAFF. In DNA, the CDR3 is TGTGCCAGCAGCGTAAGAGGGACGGGGAACACTGAAGCTTTCTTT.

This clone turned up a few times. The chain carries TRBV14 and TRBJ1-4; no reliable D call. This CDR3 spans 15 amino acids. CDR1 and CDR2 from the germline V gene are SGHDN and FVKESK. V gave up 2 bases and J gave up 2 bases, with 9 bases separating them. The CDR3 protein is CASSQHGTTNEKLFF. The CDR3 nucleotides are TGTGCCAGCAGCCAACACGGTACGACTAATGAAAAACTGTTTTTT.

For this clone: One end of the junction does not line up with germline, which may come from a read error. This CDR3 reads CASSVVGNHGDTIYF. CDR3 nucleotides: TGTGCCAGCAGCGTAGTGGGCAACCATGGAGACACCATATATTTT. The rearrangement joins TRBV9 to TRBJ1-3; no definite D call. The germline CDR1 and CDR2 sequences are SGDLS and YYNGEE. The CDR3 extends over 15 amino acids.

The DNA of the CDR3 is TGTGCCAGCAGCTTAGATCACAGCTACACCTTC. Protein sequence: CASSLDHSYTF. The chain joins TRBV11-2 to TRBJ1-2; unclear D gene. The CDR3 sequence is 11 residues long. V lost 0 bases and J lost 9, with 5 bases in between. Germline CDR1 SGHAT, CDR2 FQNNGV.

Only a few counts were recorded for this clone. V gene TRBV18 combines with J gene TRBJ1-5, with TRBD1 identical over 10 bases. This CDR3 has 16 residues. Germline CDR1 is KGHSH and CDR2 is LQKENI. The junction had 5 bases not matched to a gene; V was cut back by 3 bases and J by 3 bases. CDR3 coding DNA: TGTGCCAGCTCACCCGGGACAGGGGTGGACAATCAGCCCCAGCATTTT. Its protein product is CASSPGTGVDNQPQHF. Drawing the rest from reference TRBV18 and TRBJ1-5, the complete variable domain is NAGVMQNPRHLVRRRGQEARLRCSPMKGHSHVYWYRQLPEEGLKFMVYLQKENIIDESGMPKERFSAEFPKEGPSILRIQQVVRGDSAAYFCASSPGTGVDNQPQHFGDGTRLSIL.

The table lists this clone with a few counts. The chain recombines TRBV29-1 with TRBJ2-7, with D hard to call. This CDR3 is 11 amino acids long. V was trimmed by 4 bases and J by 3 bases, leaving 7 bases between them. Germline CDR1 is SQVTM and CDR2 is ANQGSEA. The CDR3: CSVGAFYEQYF. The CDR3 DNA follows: TGCAGCGTTGGCGCGTTCTACGAGCAGTACTTC.